The source of this T cell receptor (beta chain) is a study of blood T cell repertoires in COVID-19 (dated by TCRdb to the early 2020s). Looking at the study overall: Samples from collaborators originated in the United States, Italy and Spain and spanned both the acute and convalescent phases of COVID-19. The material from the prospective study consisted of cDNA or gDNA derived from T cells, B-cell-depleted T cells, or PBMCs. The dataset comprised deeply sampled blood TCRbeta repertoires from subjects exposed to, actively infected with, or recovered from COVID-19. The repertoires were released in a freely available public database meant as a resource for research on the immune response to SARS-CoV-2. The samples were drawn from the first 160 participants of the ongoing ImmuneRACE study and from some 1,300 subjects provided by 6 global collaborators. The sample metadata nearly always contained a de-identified subject ID, COVID-19 status, age in years and sex. Where available, HLA class I and class II types were obtained from metadata supplied by the sample provider rather than from assay-based typing. The paper as a whole reports these results and caveats: Clinical and demographic metadata were provided uncurated, with the amount varying by source and participant.

The CDR3 runs 14 amino acids, cysteine and phenylalanine included. Only the CDR3 DNA stays, 42 bases, in frame from base 1. CDR1 is given as DFQATT and CDR2 as SNEGSKA, both from the germline V gene (reference sequence). Relative to germline, V is 3 bases shorter and J is 8 bases shorter, with 17 bases between their ends. Worth noting for this clone: Its binding antigen is unknown. No much larger clonotype is one base removed from it; base qualities were not supplied.

TCRbeta CDR3 regions were amplified from genomic DNA by means of the immunoSEQ Assay, a bias-controlled multiplex PCR. Regarding the original processing steps: Nucleated cell counts per sample were estimated from amplification of reference gene primers within the assay. Sequence reads were collapsed and filtered to measure the absolute abundance of every unique TCRbeta CDR3 rearrangement. Productive Simpson clonality was computed per sample as the square root of Simpson's diversity index over productive rearrangements. As stored in TCRdb, this immuneACCESS dataset retains in-frame rearrangements with V and J assigned. A fraction of the clones does not appear; measured against another copy, unresolved V genes explain less than half of the discrepancy, and the remainder lacks a known reason. D and trimming come from the DNA, and the V and J calls and clone size come from that table. Present in this sample are 200,000 to 300,000 clones, around nine tenths of which were seen just once. The ten largest clones add up to about 9.8% of the sample.

Samples from volunteer blood donors who had recovered from COVID-19 were contributed by a second Seattle source. Each collaborating institution followed its own protocols to collect whole blood in K2EDTA tubes. For TCRbeta analysis, collaborator samples were shipped as frozen whole blood, as isolated PBMCs, or as DNA extracted from either sample type. The sequenced sample consisted of peripheral blood. The sequence links TRBV20-1 to TRBJ2-1; TRBD1 is possibly the D segment (6 matching bases). The sequence was collected from a man aged 35-49 years who had recovered from COVID-19. DNA sequence: TGCAGTGCTAGTTTGGGGGCCGGGGTCCATGAGCAGTTCTTC. Its protein product is CSASLGAGVHEQFF.